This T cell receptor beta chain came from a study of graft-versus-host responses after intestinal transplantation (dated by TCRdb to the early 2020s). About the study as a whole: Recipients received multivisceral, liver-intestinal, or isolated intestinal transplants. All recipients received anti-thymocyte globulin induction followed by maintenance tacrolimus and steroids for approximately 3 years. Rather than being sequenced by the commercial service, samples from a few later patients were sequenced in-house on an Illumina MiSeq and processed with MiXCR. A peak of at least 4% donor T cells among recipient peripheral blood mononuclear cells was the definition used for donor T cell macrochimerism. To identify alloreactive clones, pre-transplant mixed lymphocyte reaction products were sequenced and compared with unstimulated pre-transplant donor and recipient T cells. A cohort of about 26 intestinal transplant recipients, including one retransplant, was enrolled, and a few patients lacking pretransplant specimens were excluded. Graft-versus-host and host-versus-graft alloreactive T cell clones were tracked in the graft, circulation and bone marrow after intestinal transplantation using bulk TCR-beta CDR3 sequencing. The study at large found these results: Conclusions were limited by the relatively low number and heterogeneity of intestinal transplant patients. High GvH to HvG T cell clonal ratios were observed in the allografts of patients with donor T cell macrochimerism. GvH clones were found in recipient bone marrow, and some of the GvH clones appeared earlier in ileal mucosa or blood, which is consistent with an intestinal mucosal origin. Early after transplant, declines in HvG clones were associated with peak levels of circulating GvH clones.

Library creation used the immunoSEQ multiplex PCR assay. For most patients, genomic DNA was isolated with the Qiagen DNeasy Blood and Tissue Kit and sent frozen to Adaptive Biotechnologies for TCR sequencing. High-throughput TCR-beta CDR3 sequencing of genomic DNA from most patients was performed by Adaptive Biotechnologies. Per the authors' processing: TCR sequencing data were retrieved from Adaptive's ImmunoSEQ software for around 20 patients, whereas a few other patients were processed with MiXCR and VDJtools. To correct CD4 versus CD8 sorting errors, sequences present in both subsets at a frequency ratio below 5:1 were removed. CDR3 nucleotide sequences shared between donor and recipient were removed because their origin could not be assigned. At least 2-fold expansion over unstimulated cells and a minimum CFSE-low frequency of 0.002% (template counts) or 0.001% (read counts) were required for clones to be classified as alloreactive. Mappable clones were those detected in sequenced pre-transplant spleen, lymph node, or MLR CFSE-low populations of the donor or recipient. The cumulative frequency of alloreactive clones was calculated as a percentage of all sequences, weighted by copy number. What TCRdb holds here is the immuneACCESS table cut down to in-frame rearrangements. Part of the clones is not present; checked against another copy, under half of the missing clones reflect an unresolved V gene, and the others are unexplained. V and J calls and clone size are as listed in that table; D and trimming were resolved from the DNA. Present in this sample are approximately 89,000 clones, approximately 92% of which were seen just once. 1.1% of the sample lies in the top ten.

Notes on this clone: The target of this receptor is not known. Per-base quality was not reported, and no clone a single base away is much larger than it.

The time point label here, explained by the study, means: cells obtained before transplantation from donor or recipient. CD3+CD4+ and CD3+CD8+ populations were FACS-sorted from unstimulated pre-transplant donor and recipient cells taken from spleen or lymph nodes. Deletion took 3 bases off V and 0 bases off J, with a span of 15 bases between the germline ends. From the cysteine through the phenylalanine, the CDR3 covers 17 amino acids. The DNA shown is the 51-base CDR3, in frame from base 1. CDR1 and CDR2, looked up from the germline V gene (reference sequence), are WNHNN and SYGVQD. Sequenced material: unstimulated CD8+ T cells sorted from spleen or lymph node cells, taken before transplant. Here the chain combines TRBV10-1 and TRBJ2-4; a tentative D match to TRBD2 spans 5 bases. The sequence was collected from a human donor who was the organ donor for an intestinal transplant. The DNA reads TGCGCCAGCAGTGATGACTACCTAAGACTAGCCAAAAACATTCAGTACTTC. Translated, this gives CASSDDYLRLAKNIQYF.